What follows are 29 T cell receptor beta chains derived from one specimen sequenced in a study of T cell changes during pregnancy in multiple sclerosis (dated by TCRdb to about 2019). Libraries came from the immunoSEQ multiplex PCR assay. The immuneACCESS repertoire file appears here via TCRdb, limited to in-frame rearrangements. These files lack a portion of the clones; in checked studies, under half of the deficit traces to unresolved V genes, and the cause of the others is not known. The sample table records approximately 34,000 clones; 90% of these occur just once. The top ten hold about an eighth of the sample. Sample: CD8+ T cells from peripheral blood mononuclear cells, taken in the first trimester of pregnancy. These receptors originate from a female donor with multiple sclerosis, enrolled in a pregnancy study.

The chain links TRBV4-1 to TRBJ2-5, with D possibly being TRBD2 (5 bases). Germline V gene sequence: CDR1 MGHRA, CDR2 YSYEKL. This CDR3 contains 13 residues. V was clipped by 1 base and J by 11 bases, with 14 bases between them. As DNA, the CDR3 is TGCGCCAGCAGCCAAGTAGGAGGCATGGGGCAGTACTTC. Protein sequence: CASSQVGGMGQYF.

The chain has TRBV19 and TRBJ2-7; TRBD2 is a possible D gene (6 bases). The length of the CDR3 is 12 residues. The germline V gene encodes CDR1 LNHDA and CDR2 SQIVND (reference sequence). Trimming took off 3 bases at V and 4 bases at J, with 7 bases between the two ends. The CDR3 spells CASSIGGYEQYF. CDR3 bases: TGTGCCAGTAGTATCGGGGGTTACGAGCAGTACTTC.

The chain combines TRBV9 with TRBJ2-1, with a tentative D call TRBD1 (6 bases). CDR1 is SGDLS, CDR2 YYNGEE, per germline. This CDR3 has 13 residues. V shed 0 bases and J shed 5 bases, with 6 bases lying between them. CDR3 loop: CASSVAGDNEQFF. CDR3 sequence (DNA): TGTGCCAGCAGCGTAGCAGGGGACAATGAGCAGTTCTTC.

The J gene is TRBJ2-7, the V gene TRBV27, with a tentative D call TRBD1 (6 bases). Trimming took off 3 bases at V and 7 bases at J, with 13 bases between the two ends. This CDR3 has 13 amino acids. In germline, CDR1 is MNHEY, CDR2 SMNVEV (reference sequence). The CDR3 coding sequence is TGTGCCAGCAGTTTTGGAAGGGGGTATGAGCAGTACTTC. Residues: CASSFGRGYEQYF.

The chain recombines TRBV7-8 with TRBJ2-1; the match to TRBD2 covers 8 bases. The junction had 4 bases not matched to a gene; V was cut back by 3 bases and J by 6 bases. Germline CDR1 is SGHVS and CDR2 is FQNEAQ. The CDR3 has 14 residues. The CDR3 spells CASSLPGGGNEQFF. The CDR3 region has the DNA TGTGCCAGCAGCTTGCCGGGAGGGGGCAATGAGCAGTTCTTC.

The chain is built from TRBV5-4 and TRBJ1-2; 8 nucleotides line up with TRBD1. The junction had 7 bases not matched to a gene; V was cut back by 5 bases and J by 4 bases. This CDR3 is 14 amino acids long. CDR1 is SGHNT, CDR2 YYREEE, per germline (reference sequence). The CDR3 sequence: CASSSGGFGYGYTF. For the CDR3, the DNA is TGTGCCAGCAGTTCAGGGGGCTTTGGCTATGGCTACACCTTC.

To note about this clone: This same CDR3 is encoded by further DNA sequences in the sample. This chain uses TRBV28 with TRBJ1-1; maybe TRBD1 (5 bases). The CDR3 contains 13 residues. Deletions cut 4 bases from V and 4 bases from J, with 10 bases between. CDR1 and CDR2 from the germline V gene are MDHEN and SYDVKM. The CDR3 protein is CASSSGGGTEAFF. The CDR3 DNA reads TGTGCCAGCAGTTCGGGGGGTGGCACTGAAGCTTTCTTT.

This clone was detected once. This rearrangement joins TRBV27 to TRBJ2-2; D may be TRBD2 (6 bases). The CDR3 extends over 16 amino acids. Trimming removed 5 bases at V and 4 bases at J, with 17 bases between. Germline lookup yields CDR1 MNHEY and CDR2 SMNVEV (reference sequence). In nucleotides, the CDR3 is TGTGCCAGCAGTGACGAAGGAGGGCCGGTCACCGGGGAGCTGTTTTTT. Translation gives CASSDEGGPVTGELFF.

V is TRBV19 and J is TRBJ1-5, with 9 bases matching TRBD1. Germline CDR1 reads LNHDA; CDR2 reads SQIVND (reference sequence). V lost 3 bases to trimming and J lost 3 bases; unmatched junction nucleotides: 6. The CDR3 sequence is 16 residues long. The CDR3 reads CASSIGDRGFNQPQHF. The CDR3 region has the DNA TGTGCCAGTAGTATTGGAGACAGGGGGTTCAATCAGCCCCAGCATTTT.

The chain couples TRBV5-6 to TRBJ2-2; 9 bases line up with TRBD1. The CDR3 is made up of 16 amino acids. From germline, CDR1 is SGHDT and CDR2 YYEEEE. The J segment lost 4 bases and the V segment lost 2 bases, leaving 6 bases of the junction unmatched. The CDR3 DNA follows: TGTGCCAGCAGCTTATCCGGACAGGGGCCCACCGGGGAGCTGTTTTTT. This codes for CASSLSGQGPTGELFF. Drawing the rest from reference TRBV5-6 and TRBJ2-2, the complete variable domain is DAGVTQSPTHLIKTRGQQVTLRCSPKSGHDTVSWYQQALGQGPQFIFQYYEEEERQRGNFPDRFSGHQFPNYSSELNVNALLLGDSALYLCASSLSGQGPTGELFFGEGSRLTVL.

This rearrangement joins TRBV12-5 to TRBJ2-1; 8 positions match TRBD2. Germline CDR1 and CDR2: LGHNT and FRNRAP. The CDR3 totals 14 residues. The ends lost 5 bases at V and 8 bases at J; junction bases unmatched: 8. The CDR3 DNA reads TGTGCTAGTGGTACCTCCGGACTAGCCGATGAGCAGTTCTTC. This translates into CASGTSGLADEQFF.

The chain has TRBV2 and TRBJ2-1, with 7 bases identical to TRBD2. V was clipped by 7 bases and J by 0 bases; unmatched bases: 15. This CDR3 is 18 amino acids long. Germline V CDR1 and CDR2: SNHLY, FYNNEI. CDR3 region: CASTTIRDYASSYNEQFF. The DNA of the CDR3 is TGTGCCAGCACTACTATACGGGACTATGCTAGCTCCTACAATGAGCAGTTCTTC.

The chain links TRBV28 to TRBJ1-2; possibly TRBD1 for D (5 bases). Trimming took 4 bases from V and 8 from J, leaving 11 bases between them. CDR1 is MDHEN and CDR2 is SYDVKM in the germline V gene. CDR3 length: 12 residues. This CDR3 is CASSSTSGGYTF. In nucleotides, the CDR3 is TGTGCCAGCAGTTCAACCTCAGGGGGCTACACCTTC.

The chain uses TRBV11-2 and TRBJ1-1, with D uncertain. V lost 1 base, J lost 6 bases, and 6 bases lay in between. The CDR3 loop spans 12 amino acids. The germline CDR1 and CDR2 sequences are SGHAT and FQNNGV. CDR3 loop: CASSLVLPEAFF. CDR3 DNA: TGTGCCAGCAGCTTAGTACTTCCTGAAGCTTTCTTT.

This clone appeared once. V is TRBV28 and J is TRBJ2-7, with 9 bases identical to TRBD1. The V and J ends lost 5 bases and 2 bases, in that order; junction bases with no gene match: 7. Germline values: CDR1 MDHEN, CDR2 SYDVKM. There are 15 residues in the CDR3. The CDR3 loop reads CASSQTGGSAYEQYF. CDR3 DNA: TGTGCCAGCAGTCAAACAGGGGGCTCCGCCTACGAGCAGTACTTC.

CDR3 in amino acids: CSSIAGESREQYF. Here the CDR3 DNA reads TGCAGTTCTATAGCGGGAGAGTCGCGGGAGCAGTACTTC. The chain employs TRBV29-1 and TRBJ2-7, with 9 bases identical to TRBD2. CDR3 length equals 13 residues. Germline V gene data show CDR1 as SQVTM and CDR2 as ANQGSEA.

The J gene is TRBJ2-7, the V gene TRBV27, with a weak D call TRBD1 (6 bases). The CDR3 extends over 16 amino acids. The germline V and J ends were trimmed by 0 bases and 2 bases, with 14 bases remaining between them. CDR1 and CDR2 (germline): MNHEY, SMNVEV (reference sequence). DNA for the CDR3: TGTGCCAGCAGTTTATCACCCTACAGGGCACCCTACGAGCAGTACTTC. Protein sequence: CASSLSPYRAPYEQYF.

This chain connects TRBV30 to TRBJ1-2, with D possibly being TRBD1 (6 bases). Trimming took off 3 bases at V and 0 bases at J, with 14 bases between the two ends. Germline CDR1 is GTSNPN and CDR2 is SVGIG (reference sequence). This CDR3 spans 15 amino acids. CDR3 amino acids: CAWSARDKPNYGYTF. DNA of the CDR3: TGTGCCTGGAGCGCCCGGGACAAGCCTAACTATGGCTACACCTTC.

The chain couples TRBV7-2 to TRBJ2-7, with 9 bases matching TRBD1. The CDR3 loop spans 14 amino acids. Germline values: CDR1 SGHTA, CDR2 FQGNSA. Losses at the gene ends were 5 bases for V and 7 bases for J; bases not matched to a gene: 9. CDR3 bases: TGTGCCAGCAGCGAAGGCGGACAGGGGTGGGAGCAGTACTTC. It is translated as CASSEGGQGWEQYF.

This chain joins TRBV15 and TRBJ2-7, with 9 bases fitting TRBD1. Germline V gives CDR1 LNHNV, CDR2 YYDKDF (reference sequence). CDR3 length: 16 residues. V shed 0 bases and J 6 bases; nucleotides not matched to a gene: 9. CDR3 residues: CATSRDGGGTGFEQYF. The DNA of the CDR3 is TGTGCCACCAGCAGAGATGGGGGGGGGACAGGGTTCGAGCAGTACTTC.

CDR3 DNA: TGTGCCAGCAGTGACTCAGCCACCGGGGAGCTGTTTTTT. Translated: CASSDSATGELFF. The chain couples TRBV6-4 to TRBJ2-2; no definite D call. This CDR3 spans 13 amino acids. Germline V CDR1 and CDR2: MRHNA, SNTAGT. Trimming left V 0 bases short and J 4 bases short, with 3 bases between.

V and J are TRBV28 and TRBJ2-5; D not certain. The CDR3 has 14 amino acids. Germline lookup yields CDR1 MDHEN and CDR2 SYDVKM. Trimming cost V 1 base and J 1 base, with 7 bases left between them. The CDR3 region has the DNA TGTGCCAGCAGTTTATCCTCTACCCAAGAGACCCAGTACTTC. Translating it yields CASSLSSTQETQYF. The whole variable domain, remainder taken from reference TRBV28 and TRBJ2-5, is DVKVTQSSRYLVKRTGEKVFLECVQDMDHENMFWYRQDPGLGLRLIYFSYDVKMKEKGDIPEGYSVSREKKERFSLILESASTNQTSMYLCASSLSSTQETQYFGPGTRLLVL.

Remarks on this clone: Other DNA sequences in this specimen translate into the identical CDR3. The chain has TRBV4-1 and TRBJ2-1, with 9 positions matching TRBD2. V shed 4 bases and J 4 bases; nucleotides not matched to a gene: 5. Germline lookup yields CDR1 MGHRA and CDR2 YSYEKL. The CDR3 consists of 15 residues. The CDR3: CASSLSGSSYNEQFF. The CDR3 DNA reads TGCGCCAGCAGCCTTAGCGGGAGCTCGTACAATGAGCAGTTCTTC.

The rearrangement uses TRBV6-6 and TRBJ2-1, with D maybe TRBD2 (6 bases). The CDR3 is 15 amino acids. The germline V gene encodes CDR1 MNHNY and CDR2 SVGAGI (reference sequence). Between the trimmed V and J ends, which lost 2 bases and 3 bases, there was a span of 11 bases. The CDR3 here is CASSYLQGGYNEQFF. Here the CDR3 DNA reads TGTGCCAGCAGTTACCTCCAGGGAGGCTACAATGAGCAGTTCTTC.

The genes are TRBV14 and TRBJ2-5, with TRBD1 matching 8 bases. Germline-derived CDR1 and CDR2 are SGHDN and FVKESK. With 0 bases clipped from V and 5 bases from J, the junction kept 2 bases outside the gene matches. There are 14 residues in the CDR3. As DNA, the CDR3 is TGTGCCAGCAGCCAAGACAGGGGGCTGGAGACCCAGTACTTC. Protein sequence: CASSQDRGLETQYF.

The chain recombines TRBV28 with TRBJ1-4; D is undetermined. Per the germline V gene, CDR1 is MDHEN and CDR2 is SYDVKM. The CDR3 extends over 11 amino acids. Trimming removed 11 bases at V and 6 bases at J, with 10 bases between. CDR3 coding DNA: TGTGCCTTAGCCTCGGATGAAAAACTGTTTTTT. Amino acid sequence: CALASDEKLFF.

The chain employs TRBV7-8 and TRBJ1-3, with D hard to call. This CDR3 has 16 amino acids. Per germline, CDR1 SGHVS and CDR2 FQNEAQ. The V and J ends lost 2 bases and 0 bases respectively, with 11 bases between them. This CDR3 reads CASSLSTGNSGNTIYF. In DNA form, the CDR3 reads TGTGCCAGCAGCTTAAGCACGGGGAACTCTGGAAACACCATATATTTT.

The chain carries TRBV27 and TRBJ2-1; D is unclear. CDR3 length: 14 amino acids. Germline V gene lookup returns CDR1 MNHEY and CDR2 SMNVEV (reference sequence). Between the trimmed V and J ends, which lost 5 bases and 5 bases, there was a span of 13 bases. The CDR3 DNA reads TGTGCCAGCAGTATCTCTTCTTCGGACAATGAGCAGTTCTTC. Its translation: CASSISSSDNEQFF.

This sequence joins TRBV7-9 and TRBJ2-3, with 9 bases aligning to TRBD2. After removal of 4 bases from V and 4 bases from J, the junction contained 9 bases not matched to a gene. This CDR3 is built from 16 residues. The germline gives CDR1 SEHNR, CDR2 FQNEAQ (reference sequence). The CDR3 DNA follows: TGTGCCAGCAGCTCCTATAAGCGGGAGGACGCAGATACGCAGTATTTT. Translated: CASSSYKREDADTQYF.